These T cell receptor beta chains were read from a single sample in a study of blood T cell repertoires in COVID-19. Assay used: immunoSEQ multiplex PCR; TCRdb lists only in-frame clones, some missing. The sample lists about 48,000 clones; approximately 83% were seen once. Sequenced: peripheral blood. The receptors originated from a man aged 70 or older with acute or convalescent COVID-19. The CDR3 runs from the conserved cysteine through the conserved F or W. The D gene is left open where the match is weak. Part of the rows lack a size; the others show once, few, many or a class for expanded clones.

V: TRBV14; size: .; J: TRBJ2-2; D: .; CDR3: CASSRWETGELFF; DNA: TGTGCCAGCAGCCGTTGGGAGACCGGGGAGCTGTTTTTT
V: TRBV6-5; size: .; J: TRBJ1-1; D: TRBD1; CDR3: CASSRSGGGGTEAFF; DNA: TGTGCCAGCAGCCGTTCAGGGGGAGGAGGCACTGAAGCTTTCTTT
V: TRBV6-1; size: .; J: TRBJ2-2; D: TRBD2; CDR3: CASSGSGRLRTGELFF; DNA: TGTGCCAGCAGTGGTAGCGGGAGGTTGCGCACCGGGGAGCTGTTTTTT
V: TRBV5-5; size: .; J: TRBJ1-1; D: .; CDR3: CASSAGQFLDTEAFF; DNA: TGTGCCAGCAGCGCAGGACAGTTTCTTGACACTGAAGCTTTCTTT
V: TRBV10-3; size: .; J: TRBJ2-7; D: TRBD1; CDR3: CAISEGQGAVEQYF; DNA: TGTGCCATCAGTGAGGGACAGGGGGCCGTGGAGCAGTACTTC
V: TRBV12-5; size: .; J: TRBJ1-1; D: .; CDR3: CASGSRAGVNTEAFF; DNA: TGTGCTAGTGGCTCCAGGGCAGGGGTGAACACTGAAGCTTTCTTT
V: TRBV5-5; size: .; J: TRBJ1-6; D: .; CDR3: CASSLRDTPNSPLHF; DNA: TGTGCCAGCAGCTTAAGGGACACACCGAATTCACCCCTCCACTTT
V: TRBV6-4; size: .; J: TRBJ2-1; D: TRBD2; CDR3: CASSVSGSINEQFF; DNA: TGTGCCAGCAGTGTCAGCGGGAGCATTAATGAGCAGTTCTTC
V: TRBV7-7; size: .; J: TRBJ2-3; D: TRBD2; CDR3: CASSLGLAGSTDTQYF; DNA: TGTGCCAGCAGCTTGGGACTAGCGGGAAGCACAGATACGCAGTATTTT
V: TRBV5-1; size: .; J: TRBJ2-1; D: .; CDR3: CASSQDGGGEQFF; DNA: TGCGCCAGCAGCCAGGACGGTGGAGGGGAGCAGTTCTTC
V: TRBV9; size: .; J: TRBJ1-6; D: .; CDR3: CASSVAGGGSPLHF; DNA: TGTGCCAGCAGCGTAGCAGGAGGTGGTTCACCCCTCCACTTT
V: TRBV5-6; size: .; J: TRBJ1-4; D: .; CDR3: CASSLGSRGKLFF; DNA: TGTGCCAGCAGCTTGGGCAGTCGCGGAAAACTGTTTTTT
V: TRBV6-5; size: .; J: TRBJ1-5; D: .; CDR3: CASSRTGKNQPQHF; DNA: TGTGCCAGCAGCCGTACAGGGAAAAATCAGCCCCAGCATTTT
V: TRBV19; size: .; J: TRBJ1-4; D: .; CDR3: CASSIIATEKLFF; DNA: TGTGCCAGTAGTATAATAGCTACGGAAAAACTGTTTTTT
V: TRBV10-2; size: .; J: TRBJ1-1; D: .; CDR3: CASGGENTEAFF; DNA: TGCGCCAGCGGGGGCGAGAACACTGAAGCTTTCTTT
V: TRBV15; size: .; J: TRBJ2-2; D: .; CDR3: CATSRDTASTGELFF; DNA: TGTGCCACCAGCAGAGATACAGCCAGCACCGGGGAGCTGTTTTTT
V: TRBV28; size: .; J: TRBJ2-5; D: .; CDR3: CASREGRDYQETQYF; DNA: TGTGCCAGCAGGGAAGGGCGGGACTACCAAGAGACCCAGTACTTC
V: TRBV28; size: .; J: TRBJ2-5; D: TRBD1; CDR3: CASSSLSGTGEMYQETQYF; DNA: TGTGCCAGCAGTTCTCTATCCGGGACAGGTGAAATGTACCAAGAGACCCAGTACTTC
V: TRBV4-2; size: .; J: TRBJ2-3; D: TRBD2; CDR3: CASSLPGAGGSDTQYF; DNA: TGTGCCAGCAGCCTTCCCGGAGCGGGAGGATCGGATACGCAGTATTTT
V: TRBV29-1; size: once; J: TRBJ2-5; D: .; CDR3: CSVGVQETQYF; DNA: TGCAGCGTTGGAGTACAAGAGACCCAGTACTTC